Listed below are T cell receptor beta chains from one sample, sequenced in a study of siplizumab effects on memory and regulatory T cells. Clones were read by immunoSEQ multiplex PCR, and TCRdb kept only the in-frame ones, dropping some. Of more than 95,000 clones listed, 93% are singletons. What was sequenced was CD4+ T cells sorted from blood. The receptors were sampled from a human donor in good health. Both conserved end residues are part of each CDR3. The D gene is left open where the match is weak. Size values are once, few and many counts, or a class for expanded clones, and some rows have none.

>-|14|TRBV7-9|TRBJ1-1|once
TGTGCCAGCAGCTCCAGGACAGTCCCGATTGAAGCTTTCTTT
CASSSRTVPIEAFF
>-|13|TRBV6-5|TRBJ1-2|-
TGTGCCAGCAGTTGGAGAGGGGCGGTCGGCTACACCTTC
CASSWRGAVGYTF
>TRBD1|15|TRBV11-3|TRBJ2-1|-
TGTGCCAGCAGCTCGGGACAGAGCTCCTACAATGAGCAGTTCTTC
CASSSGQSSYNEQFF
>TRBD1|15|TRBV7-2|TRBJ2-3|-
TGTGCCAGCAGTTTAACAGGGGGCAGGACAGATACGCAGTATTTT
CASSLTGGRTDTQYF
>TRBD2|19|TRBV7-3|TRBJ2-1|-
TGTGCCAGCAGCCCCCACGGGACTAGCGGGAGTAGGTCCTACAATGAGCAGTTCTTC
CASSPHGTSGSRSYNEQFF
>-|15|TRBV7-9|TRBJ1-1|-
TGTGCCAGCAGCACCCGGGCAGGTCCGAACACTGAAGCTTTCTTT
CASSTRAGPNTEAFF
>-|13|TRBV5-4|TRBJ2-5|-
TGTGCCAGCAGCACCTCGCCCCAAGAGACCCAGTACTTC
CASSTSPQETQYF
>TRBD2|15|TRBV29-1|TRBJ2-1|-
TGCAGCGTCGCTAGGACTAGCGGGGGCTACAATGAGCAGTTCTTC
CSVARTSGGYNEQFF
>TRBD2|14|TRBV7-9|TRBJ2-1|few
TGTGCCAGCAGCCGTATCAGGGAGGGCATTGAGCAGTTCTTC
CASSRIREGIEQFF
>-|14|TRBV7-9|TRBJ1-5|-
TGTGCCAGCAGCCGGACAGATAGCAATCAGCCCCAGCATTTT
CASSRTDSNQPQHF
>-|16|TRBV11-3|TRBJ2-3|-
TGTGCCAGCAGCCCTGTTAGCGGTCCTCACACAGATACGCAGTATTTT
CASSPVSGPHTDTQYF
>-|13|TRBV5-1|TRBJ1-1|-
TGCGCCAGCAGCTTGCGGGGAGGCACTGAAGCTTTCTTT
CASSLRGGTEAFF
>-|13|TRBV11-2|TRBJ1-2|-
TGTGCCAGCAGCTCCTTTGTCTTGGGATCGTACACCTTC
CASSSFVLGSYTF
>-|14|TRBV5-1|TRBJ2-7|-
TGCGCCAGCAGCTTGGATAGGGAAGGAGGCGAGCAGTACTTC
CASSLDREGGEQYF
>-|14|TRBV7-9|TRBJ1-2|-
TGTGCCAGCAGCCCACATGCACGTCGAGATGGCTACACCTTC
CASSPHARRDGYTF
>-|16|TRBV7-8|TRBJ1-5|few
TGTGCCAGCAGCTTAAGCAGAAGTAATAGCAATCAGCCCCAGCATTTT
CASSLSRSNSNQPQHF
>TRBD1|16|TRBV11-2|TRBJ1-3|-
TGTGCCAGCAGCTTAGTAGTGACAGGGAGTGGAAACACCATATATTTT
CASSLVVTGSGNTIYF
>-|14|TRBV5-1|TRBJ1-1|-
TGCGCCAGCAGCGCCGGCCTGACAAACACTGAAGCTTTCTTT
CASSAGLTNTEAFF
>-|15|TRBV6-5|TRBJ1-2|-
TGTGCCAGCAGTAACCCCCGGGGAGCTAACTATGGCTACACCTTC
CASSNPRGANYGYTF
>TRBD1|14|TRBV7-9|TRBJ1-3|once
TGTGCCAGCAGCCAGGACAGGGGTGGAAACACCATATATTTT
CASSQDRGGNTIYF
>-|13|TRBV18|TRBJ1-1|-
TGTGCCAGCTCATCATCTGCAGGGAATGAAGCTTTCTTT
CASSSSAGNEAFF
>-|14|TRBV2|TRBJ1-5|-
TGTGCCAGCAGGCAGGGAGGTGGCAATCAGCCCCAGCATTTT
CASRQGGGNQPQHF
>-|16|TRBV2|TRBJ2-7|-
TGTGCCAGCACCCTTGAGCGCGGGGTTAAGGGCTACGAGCAGTACTTC
CASTLERGVKGYEQYF
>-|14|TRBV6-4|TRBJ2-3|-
TGTGCCAGCAGTGTGGGGGGGCGGGAAGATACGCAGTATTTT
CASSVGGREDTQYF
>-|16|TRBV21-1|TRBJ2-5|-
TGTGCCAGCAGCAAAGTCCGGGCAGCGACGCAAGAGACCCAGTACTTC
CASSKVRAATQETQYF
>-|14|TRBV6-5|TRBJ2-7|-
TGTGCCAGCAGTTACTCGATGACACCCTGGGAGCAGTACTTC
CASSYSMTPWEQYF
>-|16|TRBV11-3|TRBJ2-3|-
TGTGCCAGCAGCTTAGATAGTAGGCGGGGCACAGATACGCAGTATTTT
CASSLDSRRGTDTQYF
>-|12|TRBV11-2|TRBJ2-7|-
TGTGCCAGCAGCTTAGACAGCTACGAGCAGTACTTC
CASSLDSYEQYF
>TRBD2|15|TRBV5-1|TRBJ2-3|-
TGCGCCAGCAGCTCTACTAGCGGGAGTGCAGATACGCAGTATTTT
CASSSTSGSADTQYF
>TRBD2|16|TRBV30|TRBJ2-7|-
TGTGCCTGGAGTGACGGACTAGCGGGGATCCCCTACGAGCAGTACTTC
CAWSDGLAGIPYEQYF
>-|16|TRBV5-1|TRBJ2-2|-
TGCGCCAGCAGCTTGAGTATAGCGATGAACACCGGGGAGCTGTTTTTT
CASSLSIAMNTGELFF